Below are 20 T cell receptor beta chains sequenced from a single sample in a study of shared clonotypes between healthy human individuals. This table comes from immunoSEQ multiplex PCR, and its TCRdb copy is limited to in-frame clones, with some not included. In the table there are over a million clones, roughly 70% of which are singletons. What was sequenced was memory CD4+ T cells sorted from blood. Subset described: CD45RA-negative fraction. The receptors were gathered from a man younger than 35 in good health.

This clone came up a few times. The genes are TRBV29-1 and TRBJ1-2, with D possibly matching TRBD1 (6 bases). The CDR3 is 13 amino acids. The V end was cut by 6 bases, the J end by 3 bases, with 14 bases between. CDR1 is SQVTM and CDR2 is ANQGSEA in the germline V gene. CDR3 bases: TGCAGCGTGGGGGGCCGGAGCGACTATGGCTACACCTTC. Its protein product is CSVGGRSDYGYTF. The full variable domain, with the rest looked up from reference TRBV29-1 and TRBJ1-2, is SAVISQKPSRDICQRGTSLTIQCQVDSQVTMMFWYRQQPGQSLTLIATANQGSEATYESGFVIDKFPISRPNLTFSTLTVSNMSPEDSSIYLCSVGGRSDYGYTFGSGTRLTVV.

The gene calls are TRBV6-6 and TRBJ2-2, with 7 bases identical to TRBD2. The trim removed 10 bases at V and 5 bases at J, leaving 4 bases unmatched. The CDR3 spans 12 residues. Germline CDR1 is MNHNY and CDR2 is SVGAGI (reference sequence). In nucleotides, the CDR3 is TGTGCCACGGGGGGAAGTACCGGGGAGCTGTTTTTT. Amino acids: CATGGSTGELFF.

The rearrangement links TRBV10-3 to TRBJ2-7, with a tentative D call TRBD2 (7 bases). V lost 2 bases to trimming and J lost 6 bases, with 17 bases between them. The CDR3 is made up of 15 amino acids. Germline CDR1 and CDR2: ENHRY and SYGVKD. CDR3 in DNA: TGTGCCATCAGTGAGGGACAACAGGGAGGGGGCGAGCAGTACTTC. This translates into CAISEGQQGGGEQYF.

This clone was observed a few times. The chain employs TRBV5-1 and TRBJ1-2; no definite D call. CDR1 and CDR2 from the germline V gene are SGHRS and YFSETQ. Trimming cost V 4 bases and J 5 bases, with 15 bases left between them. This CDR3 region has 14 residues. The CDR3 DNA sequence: TGCGCCAGCAGCGGAGGAAGTTTCCAATATGGCTACACCTTC. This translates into CASSGGSFQYGYTF.

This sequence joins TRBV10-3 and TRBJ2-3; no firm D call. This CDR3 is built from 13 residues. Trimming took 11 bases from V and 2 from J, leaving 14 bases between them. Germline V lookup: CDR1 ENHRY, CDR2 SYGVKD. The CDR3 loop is CASAWDPTDTQYF. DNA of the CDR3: TGTGCCTCCGCTTGGGATCCCACAGATACGCAGTATTTT.

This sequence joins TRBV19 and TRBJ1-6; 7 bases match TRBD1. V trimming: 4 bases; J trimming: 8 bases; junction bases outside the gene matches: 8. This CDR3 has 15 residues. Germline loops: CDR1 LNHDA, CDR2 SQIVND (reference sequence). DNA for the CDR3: TGTGCCAGTAGTAGATCGGGAACAGGGGATTCACCCCTCCACTTT. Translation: CASSRSGTGDSPLHF. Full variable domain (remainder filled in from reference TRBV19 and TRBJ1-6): DGGITQSPKYLFRKEGQNVTLSCEQNLNHDAMYWYRQDPGQGLRLIYYSQIVNDFQKGDIAEGYSVSREKKESFPLTVTSAQKNPTAFYLCASSRSGTGDSPLHFGNGTRLTVT.

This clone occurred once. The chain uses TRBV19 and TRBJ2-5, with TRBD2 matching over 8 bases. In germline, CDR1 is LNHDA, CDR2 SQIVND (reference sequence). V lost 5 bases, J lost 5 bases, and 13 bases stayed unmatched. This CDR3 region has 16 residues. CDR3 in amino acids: CASSHLQAGAMETQYF. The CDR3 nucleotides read TGTGCCAGTAGTCACCTACAAGCGGGAGCAATGGAGACCCAGTACTTC. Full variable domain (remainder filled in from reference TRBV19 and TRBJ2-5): DGGITQSPKYLFRKEGQNVTLSCEQNLNHDAMYWYRQDPGQGLRLIYYSQIVNDFQKGDIAEGYSVSREKKESFPLTVTSAQKNPTAFYLCASSHLQAGAMETQYFGPGTRLLVL.

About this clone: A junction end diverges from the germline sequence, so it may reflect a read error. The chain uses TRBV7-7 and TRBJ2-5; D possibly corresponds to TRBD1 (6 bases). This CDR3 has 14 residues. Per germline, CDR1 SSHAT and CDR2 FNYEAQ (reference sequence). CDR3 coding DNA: TGTGCTAGCAGCAGGGGAGCCGTACAAGAGACCCAGTACTTC. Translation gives CASSRGAVQETQYF.

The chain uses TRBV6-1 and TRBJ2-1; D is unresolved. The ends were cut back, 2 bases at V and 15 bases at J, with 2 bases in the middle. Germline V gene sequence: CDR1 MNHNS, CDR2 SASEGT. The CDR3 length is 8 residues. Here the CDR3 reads CASSEWFF. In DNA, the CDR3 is TGTGCCAGCAGTGAATGGTTCTTC.

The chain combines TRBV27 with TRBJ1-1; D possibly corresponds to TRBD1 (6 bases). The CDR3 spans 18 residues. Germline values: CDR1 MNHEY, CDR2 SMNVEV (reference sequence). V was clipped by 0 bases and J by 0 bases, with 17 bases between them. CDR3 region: CASSLSPPTGTLNTEAFF. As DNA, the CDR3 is TGTGCCAGCAGTTTATCCCCACCCACAGGGACCCTGAACACTGAAGCTTTCTTT.

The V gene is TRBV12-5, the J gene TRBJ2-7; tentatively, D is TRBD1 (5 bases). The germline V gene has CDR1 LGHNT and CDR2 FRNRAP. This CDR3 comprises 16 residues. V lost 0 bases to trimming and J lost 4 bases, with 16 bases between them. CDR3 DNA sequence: TGTGCTAGTGGTTTGGTTATCGGGCCAGGGCCGTACGAGCAGTACTTC. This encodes CASGLVIGPGPYEQYF. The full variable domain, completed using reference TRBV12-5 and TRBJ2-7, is DARVTQTPRHKVTEMGQEVTMRCQPILGHNTVFWYRQTMMQGLELLAYFRNRAPLDDSGMPKDRFSAEMPDATLATLKIQPSEPRDSAVYFCASGLVIGPGPYEQYFGPGTRLTVT.

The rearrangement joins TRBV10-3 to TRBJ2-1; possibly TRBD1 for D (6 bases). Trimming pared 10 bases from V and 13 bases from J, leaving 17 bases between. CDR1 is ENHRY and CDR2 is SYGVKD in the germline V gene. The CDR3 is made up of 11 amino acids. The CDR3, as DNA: TGTGCCACCCGGTCGCTGGGACATCAGTTCTTC. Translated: CATRSLGHQFF.

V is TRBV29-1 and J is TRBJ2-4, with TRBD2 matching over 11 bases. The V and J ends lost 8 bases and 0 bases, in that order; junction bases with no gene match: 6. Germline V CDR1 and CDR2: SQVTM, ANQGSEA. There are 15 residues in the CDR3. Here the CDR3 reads CSFTSGGLAKNIQYF. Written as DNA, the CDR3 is TGCAGCTTCACTAGCGGGGGTCTAGCCAAAAACATTCAGTACTTC.

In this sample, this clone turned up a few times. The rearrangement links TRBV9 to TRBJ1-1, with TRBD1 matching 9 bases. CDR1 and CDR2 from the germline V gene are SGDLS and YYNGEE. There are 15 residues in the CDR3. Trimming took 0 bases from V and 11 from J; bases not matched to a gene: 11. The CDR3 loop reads CASSVDGRTGVDAFF. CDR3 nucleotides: TGTGCCAGCAGCGTAGATGGTAGGACAGGGGTAGACGCTTTCTTT.

CDR3 bases: TGCAGCTTTGGGACAGGGGGCGAAACTTTCTTT. Protein: CSFGTGGETFF. The chain uses TRBV29-1 and TRBJ1-1, with 12 nucleotides matching TRBD1. CDR3 length: 11 amino acids. V shed 8 bases and J 12 bases; nucleotides not matched to a gene: 7. Germline V lookup: CDR1 SQVTM, CDR2 ANQGSEA.

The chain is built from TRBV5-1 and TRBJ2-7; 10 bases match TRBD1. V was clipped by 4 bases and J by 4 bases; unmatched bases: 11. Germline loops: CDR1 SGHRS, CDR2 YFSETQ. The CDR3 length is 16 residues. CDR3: CASSRGSTGGDYEQYF. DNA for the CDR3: TGCGCCAGCAGCCGGGGCTCGACAGGGGGCGATTACGAGCAGTACTTC. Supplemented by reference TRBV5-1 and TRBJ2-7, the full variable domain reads KAGVTQTPRYLIKTRGQQVTLSCSPISGHRSVSWYQQTPGQGLQFLFEYFSETQRNKGNFPGRFSGRQFSNSRSEMNVSTLELGDSALYLCASSRGSTGGDYEQYFGPGTRLTVT.

The CDR3 protein is CASSEDLFGTDNPDTQYF. CDR3 coding DNA: TGTGCCAGCAGTGAAGATCTCTTCGGGACAGATAATCCAGATACGCAGTATTTT. J is TRBJ2-3 and V is TRBV2; 7 bases are a match to TRBD1. CDR1 is SNHLY, CDR2 FYNNEI, per germline. The V segment lost 1 base and the J segment 4 bases; nucleotides outside the gene matches: 14. The CDR3 loop spans 18 amino acids.

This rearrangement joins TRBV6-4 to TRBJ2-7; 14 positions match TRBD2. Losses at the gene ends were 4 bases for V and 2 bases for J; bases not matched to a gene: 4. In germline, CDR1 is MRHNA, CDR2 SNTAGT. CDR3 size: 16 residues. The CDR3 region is CASSVGLAGGTYEQYF. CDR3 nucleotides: TGTGCCAGCAGTGTCGGACTAGCGGGAGGCACCTACGAGCAGTACTTC.

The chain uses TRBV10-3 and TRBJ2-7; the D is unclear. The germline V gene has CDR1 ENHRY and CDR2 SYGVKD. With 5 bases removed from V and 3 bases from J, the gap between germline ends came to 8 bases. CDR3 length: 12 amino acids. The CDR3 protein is CAISPNNYEQYF. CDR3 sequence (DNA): TGTGCCATCAGTCCTAATAACTACGAGCAGTACTTC.

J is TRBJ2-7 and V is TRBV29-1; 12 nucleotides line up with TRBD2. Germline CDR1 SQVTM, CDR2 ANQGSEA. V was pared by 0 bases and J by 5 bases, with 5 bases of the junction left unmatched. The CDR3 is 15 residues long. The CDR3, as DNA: TGCAGCGTTGAAGAACTAGCGGGGGGCTCTCACGAGCAGTACTTC. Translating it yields CSVEELAGGSHEQYF.